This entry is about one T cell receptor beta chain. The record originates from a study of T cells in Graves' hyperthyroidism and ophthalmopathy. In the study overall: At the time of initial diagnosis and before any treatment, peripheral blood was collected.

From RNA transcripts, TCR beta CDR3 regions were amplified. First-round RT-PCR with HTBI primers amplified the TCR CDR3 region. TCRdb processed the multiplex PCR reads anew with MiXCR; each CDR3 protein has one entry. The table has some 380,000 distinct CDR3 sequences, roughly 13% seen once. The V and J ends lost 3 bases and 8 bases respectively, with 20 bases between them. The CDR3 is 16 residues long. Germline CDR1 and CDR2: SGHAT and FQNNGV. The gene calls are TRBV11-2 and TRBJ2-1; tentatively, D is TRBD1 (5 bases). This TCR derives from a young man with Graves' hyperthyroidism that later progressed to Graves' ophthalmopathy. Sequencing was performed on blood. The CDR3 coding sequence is TGTGCCAGCAGCTTGACGTGGGGCCCAGGTGGAGATGAGCAGTTCTTC. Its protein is CASSLTWGPGGDEQFF.